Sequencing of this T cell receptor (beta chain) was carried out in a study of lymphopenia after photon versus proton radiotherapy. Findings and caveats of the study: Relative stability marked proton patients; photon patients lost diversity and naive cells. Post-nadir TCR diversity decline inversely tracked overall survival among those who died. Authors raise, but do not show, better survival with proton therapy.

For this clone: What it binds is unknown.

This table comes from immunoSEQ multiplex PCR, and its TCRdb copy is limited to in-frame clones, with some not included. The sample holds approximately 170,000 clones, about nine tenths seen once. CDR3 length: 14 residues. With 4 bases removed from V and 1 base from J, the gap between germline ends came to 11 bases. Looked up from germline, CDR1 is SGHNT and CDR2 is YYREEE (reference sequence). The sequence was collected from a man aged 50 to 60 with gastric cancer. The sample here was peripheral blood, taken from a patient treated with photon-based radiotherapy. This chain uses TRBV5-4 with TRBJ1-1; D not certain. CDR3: CASSPPRANTEAFF. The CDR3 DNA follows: TGTGCCAGCAGCCCGCCTCGGGCGAACACTGAAGCTTTCTTT.